The 23 T cell receptor beta chains in this list originate from one sample, sequenced in a study of blood T cells in healthy people across ages. With a J-beta primer mix and a sample-barcoded 5' primer, a second PCR ran about 7 to 12 cycles. TCRdb recomputed calls from the 5' RACE reads with MiXCR, one row per CDR3 protein. The table shows about 840,000 distinct CDR3 sequences, with about 29% occurring only once. This sample was also put to use in a study of T cells of mothers and their children.

Sequencing was done on a sample of blood. These receptors were taken from a middle-aged woman in good health.

The chain joins TRBV7-2 to TRBJ2-7; TRBD2 might be the D (6 bases). Deletions cut 4 bases from V and 0 bases from J, with 13 bases between. CDR3 length equals 15 residues. Germline V gene lookup returns CDR1 SGHTA and CDR2 FQGNSA. The CDR3, as DNA: TGTGCCAGCAGCTCGTCTAGCGTCAGCTCCTACGAGCAGTACTTC. Protein product: CASSSSSVSSYEQYF.

The rearrangement links TRBV6-5 to TRBJ1-1; D is unresolved. This CDR3 spans 13 amino acids. The V gene lost 2 bases and the J gene lost 4 bases, with 8 bases spanning the gap. The germline V gene encodes CDR1 MNHEY and CDR2 SVGAGI. CDR3 in amino acids: CASSYKWGTEAFF. The DNA for the CDR3 is TGTGCCAGCAGTTACAAGTGGGGCACTGAAGCTTTCTTT.

Details on this clonotype: A much larger clone sits a single nucleotide away, making a read error possible. The chain recombines TRBV12-3 or TRBV12-4 with TRBJ1-5, with D tentatively TRBD1 (6 bases). This CDR3 is 13 amino acids long. CDR3 protein: CASSWGDNQLQHF. In DNA, the CDR3 is TGTGCCAGCAGTTGGGGGGACAATCAGCTCCAGCATTTT.

The V and J genes are TRBV27 and TRBJ2-2; D is unclear. Trimming took off 5 bases at V and 2 bases at J, with 9 bases between the two ends. CDR3 length: 14 residues. Germline V CDR1 and CDR2: MNHEY, SMNVEV (reference sequence). The CDR3 nucleotides read TGTGCCAGCAGTCCCAGGAGAAACACCGGGGAGCTGTTTTTT. Translation gives CASSPRRNTGELFF.

In regard to this clonotype: A much larger clone differs by one base, so this may be a read error. The V gene is TRBV4-1, the J gene TRBJ2-4; 7 nucleotides match TRBD2. CDR1 is MGHRA and CDR2 is YSYEKL in the germline V gene. The CDR3 spans 15 residues. V was clipped by 1 base and J by 13 bases; unmatched bases: 13. The CDR3 loop reads CASSQVAGVNNEQYF. The DNA of the CDR3 is TGCGCCAGCAGCCAAGTAGCGGGCGTGAACAATGAGCAGTACTTC.

This clonotype occurred a few times. The CDR3 sequence is CASSLLDYSPLHF. The CDR3 DNA reads TGTGCCAGCAGCTTACTCGACTATTCACCCCTCCACTTT. This chain links TRBV7-3 with TRBJ1-6; D call uncertain. The V gene lost 2 bases and the J gene lost 8 bases, with 7 bases spanning the gap. Germline-derived CDR1 and CDR2 are SGHTA and FQGTGA. The length of the CDR3 is 13 residues.

V gene TRBV7-2 combines with J gene TRBJ2-1; TRBD1 or TRBD2 may be the D gene (5 bases each). The CDR3 is made up of 15 amino acids. V was clipped by 4 bases and J by 7 bases, with 17 bases between them. In germline, CDR1 is SGHTA, CDR2 FQGNSA. The CDR3 is CASSSMGVPGNEQFF. In nucleotides, the CDR3 is TGTGCCAGCAGCTCCATGGGGGTTCCCGGGAATGAGCAGTTCTTC.

As for this clonotype: A clone one base away is much larger, so this may be a read error. V and J are TRBV30 and TRBJ2-1, with TRBD1 matching 8 bases. Losses at the gene ends were 4 bases for V and 7 bases for J; bases not matched to a gene: 9. CDR1 is GTSNPN, CDR2 SVGIG, per germline (reference sequence). CDR3 length: 14 amino acids. CDR3: CAWNQGASRNEQFF. CDR3 sequence (DNA): TGTGCCTGGAATCAGGGGGCGAGTCGGAATGAGCAGTTCTTC. The variable domain in full, with the rest retrieved from reference TRBV30 and TRBJ2-1, is SQTIHQWPATLVQPVGSPLSLECTVEGTSNPNLYWYRQAAGRGLQLLFYSVGIGQISSEVPQNLSASRPQDRQFILSSKKLLLSDSGFYLCAWNQGASRNEQFFGPGTRLTVL.

This rearrangement joins TRBV5-1 to TRBJ2-7; D remains ambiguous. The length of the CDR3 is 14 residues. V gave up 0 bases and J gave up 0 bases, with 7 bases separating them. Per germline, CDR1 SGHRS and CDR2 YFSETQ. CDR3 residues: CASSLESSSYEQYF. In DNA, the CDR3 is TGCGCCAGCAGCTTGGAATCTAGCTCCTACGAGCAGTACTTC.

This clonotype was seen many times. The chain combines TRBV20-1 with TRBJ2-7; TRBD2 matches 13 bases. The V gene's germline CDR1 is DFQATT and CDR2 SNEGSKA (reference sequence). J was trimmed by 2 bases and V by 1 base; bases with no gene match: 5. The length of the CDR3 is 16 residues. The CDR3 DNA reads as TGCAGTGCTAGAGGGACTAGCGGGGGCCGTACCTACGAGCAGTACTTC. Protein: CSARGTSGGRTYEQYF.

The chain recombines TRBV28 with TRBJ2-7; 8 bases are a match to TRBD1. Losses at the gene ends were 5 bases for V and 0 bases for J; bases not matched to a gene: 9. The CDR3 is 16 residues long. Looked up from germline, CDR1 is MDHEN and CDR2 is SYDVKM. The CDR3 spells CASSPITGGSSYEQYF. The CDR3 DNA sequence: TGTGCCAGCAGTCCAATTACAGGGGGTAGCTCCTACGAGCAGTACTTC.

The chain uses TRBV3-1 and TRBJ1-1; TRBD1 agrees at 8 bases. The ends lost 7 bases at V and 0 bases at J; junction bases unmatched: 4. The CDR3 loop spans 14 amino acids. Germline V gene lookup returns CDR1 LGHDT and CDR2 YNNKEL (reference sequence). CDR3 protein: CASTHRGMNTEAFF. Here the CDR3 DNA reads TGTGCCAGCACCCACAGGGGGATGAACACTGAAGCTTTCTTT.

The chain carries TRBV7-2 and TRBJ1-1, with unresolved D. This CDR3 has 12 residues. Germline V CDR1 and CDR2: SGHTA, FQGNSA. V lost 3 bases and J lost 4, with 6 bases in between. The DNA for the CDR3 is TGTGCCAGCAGCTTCCGGCTCACTGAAGCTTTCTTT. Translated: CASSFRLTEAFF.

The rearrangement uses TRBV29-1 and TRBJ2-1; TRBD1 or TRBD2 may be the D gene (5 bases each). This CDR3 region has 14 residues. The germline V and J ends were trimmed by 5 bases and 2 bases, with 13 bases remaining between them. The germline V gene has CDR1 SQVTM and CDR2 ANQGSEA. The CDR3 protein is CSVRERGPYNEQFF. CDR3 bases: TGCAGCGTTCGTGAACGGGGACCCTACAATGAGCAGTTCTTC.

This clonotype has at least ten counts. DNA for the CDR3: TGTGCCAGCAGTGGCAGGGGACCCGCTGAAGCTTTCTTT. Its protein product is CASSGRGPAEAFF. The chain joins TRBV6-2 or TRBV6-3 to TRBJ1-1, with D perhaps TRBD1 (6 bases). Looked up from germline, CDR1 is MNHEY and CDR2 is SVGEGT. Trimming shortened V by 5 bases and J by 6 bases, and 13 bases separated the two germline ends. CDR3 length: 13 amino acids.

This clonotype showed up just a few times. One junction end disagrees with the germline gene, perhaps due to a read error. The chain has TRBV7-9 and TRBJ1-2; D is unresolved. Germline CDR1 SEHNR, CDR2 FQNEAQ (reference sequence). CDR3 length equals 15 residues. The CDR3 loop is CASGLAETLNYGYTF. The CDR3 DNA reads as TGTGCCAGCGGCTTAGCAGAAACCCTCAACTATGGCTACACCTTC.

On this clonotype itself: A read error may be the cause here, since a much bigger clone is one base away. The J gene is TRBJ1-2, the V gene TRBV6-5; 7 nucleotides agree with TRBD1. CDR1 is MNHEY and CDR2 is SVGAGI in the germline V gene. This CDR3 spans 13 amino acids. The CDR3 sequence is CAGSPLTGAGYTF. For the CDR3, the DNA is TGTGCCGGCAGCCCTTTAACAGGGGCCGGCTACACCTTC.

This clonotype has only one observation. The chain uses TRBV7-6 and TRBJ2-2; the D gene is possibly TRBD2 (6 bases). Germline CDR1 and CDR2: SGHVS and FNYEAQ. Trimming left V 0 bases short and J 3 bases short, with 14 bases between. This CDR3 comprises 17 residues. The CDR3 is CASSLAGGEGDTGELFF. DNA for the CDR3: TGTGCCAGCAGCTTAGCCGGGGGTGAAGGAGACACCGGGGAGCTGTTTTTT. The full variable domain, completed using reference TRBV7-6 and TRBJ2-2, is GAGVSQSPRYKVTKRGQDVALRCDPISGHVSLYWYRQALGQGPEFLTYFNYEAQQDKSGLPNDRFSAERPEGSISTLTIQRTEQRDSAMYRCASSLAGGEGDTGELFFGEGSRLTVL.

This clonotype occurred a few times. The rearrangement uses TRBV20-1 and TRBJ1-1; a weak D match, TRBD1 (5 bases). V was trimmed by 0 bases and J by 0 bases, leaving 11 bases between them. Germline V gene lookup returns CDR1 DFQATT and CDR2 SNEGSKA (reference sequence). The CDR3 is made up of 15 amino acids. The CDR3 sequence is CSAREEGQVNTEAFF. The CDR3 DNA is TGCAGTGCTAGAGAGGAGGGGCAGGTGAACACTGAAGCTTTCTTT.

V is TRBV28 and J is TRBJ1-5; D is unresolved. The CDR3 runs to 15 residues. Germline CDR1 and CDR2: MDHEN and SYDVKM. Trimming took 1 base from V and 1 from J, leaving 8 bases between them. Here the CDR3 reads CASSLSRRSNQPQHF. CDR3 nucleotide sequence: TGTGCCAGCAGTTTATCCAGGCGGAGCAATCAGCCCCAGCATTTT. Full variable domain (missing parts from reference TRBV28 and TRBJ1-5): DVKVTQSSRYLVKRTGEKVFLECVQDMDHENMFWYRQDPGLGLRLIYFSYDVKMKEKGDIPEGYSVSREKKERFSLILESASTNQTSMYLCASSLSRRSNQPQHFGDGTRLSIL.

This clonotype occurred a few times. The chain has TRBV4-3 and TRBJ2-1; 9 nucleotides match TRBD2. The CDR3 is 17 residues long. Germline CDR1 is LGHNA and CDR2 is YSLEER. The V and J ends lost 2 bases and 8 bases, in that order; junction bases with no gene match: 13. The CDR3 nucleotides read TGCGCCAGCAGCCAAAACCCTCGGGGCGGGGGGGCCTATGAGCAGTTCTTC. Encoded protein: CASSQNPRGGGAYEQFF.

This clonotype was seen a few times. A clone one base away is much larger, so this may be a read error. The chain has TRBV20-1 and TRBJ2-7; D perhaps matches TRBD2 (6 bases). The CDR3 spans 15 residues. Per the germline V gene, CDR1 is DFQATT and CDR2 is SNEGSKA (reference sequence). V gave up 4 bases and J gave up 2 bases, with 18 bases separating them. This CDR3 is CSATSGSKVTYEQYF. DNA of the CDR3: TGCAGTGCTACAAGCGGGTCAAAAGTCACCTACGAGCAGTACTTC.

Comments on this clonotype: A clone one base away is much larger, so this may be a read error. The chain is built from TRBV12-3 or TRBV12-4 and TRBJ1-2, with D unclear. The CDR3 totals 17 residues. This CDR3 reads CASSFDQNSPRGYGHTF. CDR3 in DNA: TGTGCCAGCAGTTTTGATCAGAACTCCCCTCGAGGCTATGGCCACACCTTC.